This TCR beta chain was profiled in a study of response to subunit inactivated influenza vaccine. Trimming cost V 5 bases and J 5 bases; bases outside gene matches: 15. This CDR3 spans 17 amino acids. CDR1 is DFQATT, CDR2 SNEGSKA, per germline (reference sequence). TCRdb processed the RT-PCR reads anew with MiXCR; each CDR3 protein has one entry. The sample has around 530,000 distinct CDR3 sequences, approximately 16% seen once. General study findings and limits: A suggestion made by the authors is that each seasonal influenza vaccination recruits few new T cells.

Worth noting for this clonotype: Its matching antigen is unknown.

Source: CD4+ T cells sorted from PBMCs, taken roughly 24 months after vaccination. This chain uses TRBV20-1 with TRBJ2-1, with TRBD2 identical over 10 bases. The clonotype originates from a man between 50 and 69 years old who received an inactivated influenza vaccine. This CDR3 is CSAPSGRGATRNNEQFF. CDR3 DNA: TGCAGTGCTCCTAGCGGGAGAGGAGCAACAAGAAACAATGAGCAGTTCTTC.